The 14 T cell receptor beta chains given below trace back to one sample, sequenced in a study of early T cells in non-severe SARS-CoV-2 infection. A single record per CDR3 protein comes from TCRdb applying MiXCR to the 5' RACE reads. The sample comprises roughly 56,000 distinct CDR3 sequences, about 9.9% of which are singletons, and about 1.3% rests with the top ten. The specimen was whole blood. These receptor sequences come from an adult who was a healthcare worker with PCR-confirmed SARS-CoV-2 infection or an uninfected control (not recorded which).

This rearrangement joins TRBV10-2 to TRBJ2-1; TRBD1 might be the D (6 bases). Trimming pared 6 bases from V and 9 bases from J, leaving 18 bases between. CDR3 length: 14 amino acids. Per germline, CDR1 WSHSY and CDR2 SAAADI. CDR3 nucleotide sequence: TGCGCCAGCAGGATGACAGGTTTTGATGGTGAGCAGTTCTTC. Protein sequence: CASRMTGFDGEQFF.

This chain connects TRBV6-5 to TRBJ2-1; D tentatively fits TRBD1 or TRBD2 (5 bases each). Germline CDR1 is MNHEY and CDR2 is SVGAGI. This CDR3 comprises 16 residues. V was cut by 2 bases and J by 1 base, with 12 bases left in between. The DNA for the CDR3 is TGTGCCAGCAGTTACGACGGGGCCGTATCCTACAATGAGCAGTTCTTC. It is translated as CASSYDGAVSYNEQFF.

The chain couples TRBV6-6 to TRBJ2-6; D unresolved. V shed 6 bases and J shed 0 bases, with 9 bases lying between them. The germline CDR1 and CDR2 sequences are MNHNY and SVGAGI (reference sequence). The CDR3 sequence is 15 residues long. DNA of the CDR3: TGTGCCAGCAGGAAGGACCTCTCTGGGGCCAACGTCCTGACTTTC. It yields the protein CASRKDLSGANVLTF.

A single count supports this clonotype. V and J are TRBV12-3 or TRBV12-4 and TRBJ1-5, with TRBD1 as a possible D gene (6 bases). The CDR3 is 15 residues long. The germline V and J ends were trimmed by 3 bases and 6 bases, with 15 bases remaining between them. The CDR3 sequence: CASSLVGQGSQPQHF. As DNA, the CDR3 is TGTGCCAGCAGTTTGGTGGGTCAGGGGAGTCAGCCCCAGCATTTT.

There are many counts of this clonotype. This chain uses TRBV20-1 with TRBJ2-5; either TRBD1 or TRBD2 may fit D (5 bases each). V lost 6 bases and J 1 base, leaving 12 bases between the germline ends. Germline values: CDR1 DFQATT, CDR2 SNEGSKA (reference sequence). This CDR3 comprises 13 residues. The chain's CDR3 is CSAPGTGQETQYF. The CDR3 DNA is TGCAGTGCACCGGGGACCGGCCAAGAGACCCAGTACTTC.

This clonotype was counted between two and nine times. Here the CDR3 DNA reads TGTGCCAGCTCACGGGGACAGGGAGACGCTTTCTTT. It is translated as CASSRGQGDAFF. V and J are TRBV18 and TRBJ1-1, with TRBD1 matching 9 bases. CDR3 length equals 12 residues. V lost 4 bases, J lost 11 bases, and 5 bases stayed unmatched. Germline-derived CDR1 and CDR2 are KGHSH and LQKENI.

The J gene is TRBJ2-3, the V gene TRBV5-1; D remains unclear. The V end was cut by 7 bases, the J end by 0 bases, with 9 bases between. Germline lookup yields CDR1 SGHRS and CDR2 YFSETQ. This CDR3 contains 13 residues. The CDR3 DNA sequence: TGCGCCAGCGGAAGCCTTAGCACAGATACGCAGTATTTT. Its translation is CASGSLSTDTQYF.

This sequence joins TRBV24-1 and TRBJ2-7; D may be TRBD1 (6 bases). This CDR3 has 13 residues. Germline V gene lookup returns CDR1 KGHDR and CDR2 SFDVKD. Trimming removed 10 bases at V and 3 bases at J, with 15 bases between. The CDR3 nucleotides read TGTGCCACGTTCAGGGGATTCCTCTACGAGCAGTACGTC. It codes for CATFRGFLYEQYV.

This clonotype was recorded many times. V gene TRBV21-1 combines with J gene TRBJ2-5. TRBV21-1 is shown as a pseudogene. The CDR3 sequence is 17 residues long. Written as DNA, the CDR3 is TGTGCCAGCAGCAAACGTACAATTGGGGATCTCCAAGAGACCCAGTACTTC. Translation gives CASSKRTIGDLQETQYF.

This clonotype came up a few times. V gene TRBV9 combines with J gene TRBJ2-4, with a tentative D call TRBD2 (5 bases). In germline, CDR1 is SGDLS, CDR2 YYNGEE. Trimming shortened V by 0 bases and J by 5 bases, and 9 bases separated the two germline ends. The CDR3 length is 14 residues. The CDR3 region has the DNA TGTGCCAGCAGCGTAGGAGGGCTCGAAAACATTCAGTACTTC. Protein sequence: CASSVGGLENIQYF.

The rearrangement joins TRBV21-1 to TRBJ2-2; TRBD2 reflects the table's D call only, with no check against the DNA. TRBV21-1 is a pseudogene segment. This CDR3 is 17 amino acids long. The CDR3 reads CASTLTSGGPNTGELFF. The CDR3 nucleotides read TGTGCCAGCACCCTGACTAGCGGGGGACCGAACACCGGGGAGCTGTTTTTT.

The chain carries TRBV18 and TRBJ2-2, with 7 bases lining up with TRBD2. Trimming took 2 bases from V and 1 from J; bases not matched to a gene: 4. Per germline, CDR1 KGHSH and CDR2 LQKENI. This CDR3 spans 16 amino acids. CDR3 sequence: CASSPTQRGNTGELFF. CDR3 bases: TGTGCCAGCTCACCAACCCAGCGGGGGAACACCGGGGAGCTGTTTTTT.

CDR3 sequence: CASSPQQKNTEAFF. Written as DNA, the CDR3 is TGCGCCAGCAGCCCTCAACAGAAGAACACTGAAGCTTTCTTT. V usage is TRBV4-1 and J usage is TRBJ1-1; no definite D call. The CDR3 has 14 amino acids. V was trimmed by 4 bases and J by 1 base, leaving 10 bases between them. Germline V gives CDR1 MGHRA, CDR2 YSYEKL.

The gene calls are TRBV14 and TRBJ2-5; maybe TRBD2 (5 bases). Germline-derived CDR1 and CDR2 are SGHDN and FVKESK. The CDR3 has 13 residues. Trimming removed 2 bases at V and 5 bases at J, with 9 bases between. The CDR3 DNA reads TGTGCCAGCAGCCAATTGACGGGGGAGACCCAGTACTTC. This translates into CASSQLTGETQYF.